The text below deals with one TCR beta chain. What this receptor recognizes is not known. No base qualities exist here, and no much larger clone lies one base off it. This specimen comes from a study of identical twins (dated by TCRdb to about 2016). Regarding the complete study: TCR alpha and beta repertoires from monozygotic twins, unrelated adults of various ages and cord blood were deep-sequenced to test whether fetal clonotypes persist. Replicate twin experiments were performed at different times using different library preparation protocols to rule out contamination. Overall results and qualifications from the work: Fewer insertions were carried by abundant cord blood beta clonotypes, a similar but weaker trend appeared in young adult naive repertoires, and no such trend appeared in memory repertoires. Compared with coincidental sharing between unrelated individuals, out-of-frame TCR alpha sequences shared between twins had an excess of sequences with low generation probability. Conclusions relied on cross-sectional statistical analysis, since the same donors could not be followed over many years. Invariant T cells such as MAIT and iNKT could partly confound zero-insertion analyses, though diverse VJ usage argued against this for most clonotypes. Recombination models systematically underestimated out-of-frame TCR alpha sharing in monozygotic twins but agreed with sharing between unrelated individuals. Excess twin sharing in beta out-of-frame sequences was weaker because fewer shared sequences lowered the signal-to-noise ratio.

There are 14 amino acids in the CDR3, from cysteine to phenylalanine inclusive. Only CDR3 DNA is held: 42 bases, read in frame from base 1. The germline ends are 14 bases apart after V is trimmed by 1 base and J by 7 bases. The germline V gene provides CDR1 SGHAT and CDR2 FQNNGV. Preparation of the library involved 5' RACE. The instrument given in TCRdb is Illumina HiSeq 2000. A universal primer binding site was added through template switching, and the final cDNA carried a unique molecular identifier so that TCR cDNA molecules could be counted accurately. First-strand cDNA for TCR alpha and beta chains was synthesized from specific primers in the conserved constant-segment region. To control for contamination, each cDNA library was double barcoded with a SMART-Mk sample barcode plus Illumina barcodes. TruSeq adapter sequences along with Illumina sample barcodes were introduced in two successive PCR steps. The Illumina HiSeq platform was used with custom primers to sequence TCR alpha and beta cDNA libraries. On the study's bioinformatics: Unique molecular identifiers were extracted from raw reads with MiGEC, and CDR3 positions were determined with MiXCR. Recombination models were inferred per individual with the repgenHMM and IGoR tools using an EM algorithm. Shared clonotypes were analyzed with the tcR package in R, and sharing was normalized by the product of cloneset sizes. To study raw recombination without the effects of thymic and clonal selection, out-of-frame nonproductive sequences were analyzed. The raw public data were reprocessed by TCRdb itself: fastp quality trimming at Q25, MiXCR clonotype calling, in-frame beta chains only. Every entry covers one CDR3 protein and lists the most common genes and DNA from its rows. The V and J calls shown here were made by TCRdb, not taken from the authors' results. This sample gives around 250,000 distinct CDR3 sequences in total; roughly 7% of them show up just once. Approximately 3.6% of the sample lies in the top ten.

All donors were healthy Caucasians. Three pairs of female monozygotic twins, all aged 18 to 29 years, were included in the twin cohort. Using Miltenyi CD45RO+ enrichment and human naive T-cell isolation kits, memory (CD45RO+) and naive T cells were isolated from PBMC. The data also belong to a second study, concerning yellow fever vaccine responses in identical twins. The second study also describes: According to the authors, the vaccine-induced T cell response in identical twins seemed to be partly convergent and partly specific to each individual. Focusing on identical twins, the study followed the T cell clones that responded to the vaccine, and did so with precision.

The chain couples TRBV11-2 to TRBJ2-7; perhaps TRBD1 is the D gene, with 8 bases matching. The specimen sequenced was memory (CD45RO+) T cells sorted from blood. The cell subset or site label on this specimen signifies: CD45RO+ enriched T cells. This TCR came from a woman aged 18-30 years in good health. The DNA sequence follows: TGTGCCAGCAGCTTAGGGACAGGGAGGGGGGAGCAGTACTTC. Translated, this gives CASSLGTGRGEQYF.